This entry lists 18 T cell receptor beta chains sequenced from one sample in a study of CD8+ T cells in alopecia areata. As the sequencing template, cDNA was produced by extracting RNA and reverse transcribing it. The protocol was immunoSEQ multiplex PCR, while the TCRdb copy is restricted to in-frame clones and leaves out a portion. Of roughly 65,000 clones detected, approximately 46% appear once; the ten largest clones hold about a sixth. Source: CD8+ T cells sorted from blood, taken at week 0. The receptors here all came from a human donor with alopecia areata.

V and J are TRBV4-1 and TRBJ2-3; D is ambiguous. CDR1 and CDR2 from the germline V gene are MGHRA and YSYEKL. The CDR3 contains 16 residues. Trimming removed 4 bases from V and 1 base from J, with 15 bases in between. CDR3 bases: TGCGCCAGCAGCCCCTTGACCTCTCCCCGCACAGATACGCAGTATTTT. This sequence encodes CASSPLTSPRTDTQYF.

The chain links TRBV29-1 to TRBJ2-2; 9 bases map to TRBD1. The CDR3 consists of 13 residues. The trim removed 4 bases at V and 5 bases at J, leaving 2 bases unmatched. CDR1 SQVTM and CDR2 ANQGSEA come from the germline V gene. CDR3 bases: TGCAGCGTTGCGACAGGGGGGACCGGGGAGCTGTTTTTT. It codes for CSVATGGTGELFF.

The rearrangement joins TRBV27 to TRBJ2-7; D may be TRBD2 (6 bases). This CDR3 spans 13 amino acids. Germline assignment: CDR1 MNHEY and CDR2 SMNVEV (reference sequence). Trimming shortened V by 7 bases and J by 5 bases, and 15 bases separated the two germline ends. The CDR3 DNA sequence: TGTGCCAGCATCGGGGGTGTAAGGAACGAGCAGTACTTC. Translated: CASIGGVRNEQYF.

J is TRBJ1-1 and V is TRBV19; D unclear. The CDR3 sequence is 11 residues long. V lost 7 bases, J lost 1 base, and 4 bases lay in between. Germline CDR1 and CDR2: LNHDA and SQIVND (reference sequence). CDR3 nucleotides: TGTGCCAGTAAAGGGAACACTGAAGCTTTCTTT. This translates into CASKGNTEAFF.

The chain has TRBV30 and TRBJ2-1; no clear D gene. The germline CDR1 and CDR2 sequences are GTSNPN and SVGIG (reference sequence). With 0 bases removed from V and 3 bases from J, the gap between germline ends came to 6 bases. CDR3 size: 13 residues. CDR3 protein: CAWSVTGYNEQFF. The CDR3 region has the DNA TGTGCCTGGAGTGTAACCGGCTACAATGAGCAGTTCTTC.

The chain links TRBV21-1 to TRBJ2-5; the table names TRBD2, a call not compared with the DNA. TRBV21-1 is recorded as a pseudogene. This CDR3 is 15 amino acids long. The CDR3 nucleotides are TGTGCCAGCAGCAAATATGCGGGAGGCCGCCGGGTCCAGTACTTC. This gives the protein CASSKYAGGRRVQYF.

V usage is TRBV11-2 and J usage is TRBJ2-2, with 7 nucleotides matching TRBD2. V shed 5 bases and J 1 base; nucleotides not matched to a gene: 7. CDR3 length equals 16 residues. Germline V CDR1 and CDR2: SGHAT, FQNNGV. The CDR3 protein is CASSLRLAGNTGELFF. The CDR3 DNA is TGTGCCAGCAGCCTCCGACTAGCAGGGAACACCGGGGAGCTGTTTTTT.

This clone has just a few counts. The rearrangement links TRBV28 to TRBJ2-2, with TRBD1 matching 12 bases. Per germline, CDR1 MDHEN and CDR2 SYDVKM. V was pared by 6 bases and J by 6 bases, with 23 bases of the junction left unmatched. The CDR3 runs 21 residues. The CDR3 is CASSLSITNTRDRGRSGELFF. In nucleotides, the CDR3 is TGTGCCAGCAGCCTCTCGATAACAAACACCCGGGACAGGGGGCGATCCGGGGAGCTGTTTTTT. Using reference TRBV28 and TRBJ2-2 for the parts outside the CDR3, the full variable domain is DVKVTQSSRYLVKRTGEKVFLECVQDMDHENMFWYRQDPGLGLRLIYFSYDVKMKEKGDIPEGYSVSREKKERFSLILESASTNQTSMYLCASSLSITNTRDRGRSGELFFGEGSRLTVL.

This clone was seen a single time. V gene TRBV27 combines with J gene TRBJ2-1; D is undetermined. V lost 3 bases to trimming and J lost 0 bases, with 6 bases between them. Per the germline V gene, CDR1 is MNHEY and CDR2 is SMNVEV (reference sequence). The CDR3 spans 14 residues. This CDR3 is CASSFFSSYNEQFF. The CDR3 coding sequence is TGTGCCAGCAGTTTCTTTTCCTCCTACAATGAGCAGTTCTTC.

The J gene is TRBJ2-3, the V gene TRBV6-6; D might be TRBD2 (5 bases). Trimming removed 6 bases from V and 5 bases from J, with 15 bases in between. Germline V gene sequence: CDR1 MNHNY, CDR2 SVGAGI (reference sequence). CDR3 length equals 14 residues. CDR3 protein: CASSSGLLGDTQYF. CDR3 DNA: TGTGCCAGCAGCTCGGGGTTACTTGGAGATACGCAGTATTTT.

This chain connects TRBV15 to TRBJ1-4; D remains unclear. Germline assignment: CDR1 LNHNV and CDR2 YYDKDF (reference sequence). V lost 3 bases and J 4 bases, leaving 21 bases between the germline ends. This CDR3 contains 18 residues. The CDR3 is CATSSDHLVDRGNEKLFF. The CDR3 DNA reads TGTGCCACCAGCAGCGATCACCTTGTGGACCGGGGTAATGAAAAACTGTTTTTT.

The chain employs TRBV19 and TRBJ2-7; the D gene is possibly TRBD1 (6 bases). Germline CDR1 reads LNHDA; CDR2 reads SQIVND (reference sequence). CDR3 length equals 14 residues. Between the trimmed V and J ends, which lost 5 bases and 5 bases, there was a span of 16 bases. This CDR3 reads CASSFPGHGNEQYF. The CDR3 coding sequence is TGTGCCAGTAGTTTCCCGGGACACGGGAACGAGCAGTACTTC.

The chain carries TRBV7-9 and TRBJ2-2; D ambiguous. V lost 5 bases, J lost 6 bases, and 7 bases lay in between. The CDR3 is 12 amino acids. The germline CDR1 and CDR2 sequences are SEHNR and FQNEAQ (reference sequence). CDR3: CASSASPGELFF. CDR3 DNA: TGTGCCAGCAGCGCAAGTCCCGGGGAGCTGTTTTTT.

This chain links TRBV15 with TRBJ2-7; the D is unclear. The V and J ends lost 1 base and 6 bases respectively, with 10 bases between them. The CDR3 sequence is 13 residues long. Germline V gene lookup returns CDR1 LNHNV and CDR2 YYDKDF (reference sequence). The CDR3 spells CATSRASRLEQYF. The CDR3 region has the DNA TGTGCCACCAGCAGAGCTTCGAGGCTCGAGCAGTACTTC.

The chain links TRBV4-3 to TRBJ2-3; D tentatively fits TRBD1 or TRBD2 (5 bases each). The V gene's germline CDR1 is LGHNA and CDR2 YSLEER. This CDR3 region has 12 residues. V lost 4 bases and J lost 9, with 11 bases in between. The CDR3 sequence is CASSPYGGTQYF. The CDR3 DNA reads TGCGCCAGCAGCCCCTATGGGGGAACGCAGTATTTT.

The V and J genes are TRBV4-1 and TRBJ2-3; 10 positions match TRBD1. Germline loops: CDR1 MGHRA, CDR2 YSYEKL. The V gene end was trimmed by 4 bases and the J gene end by 10 bases; junction bases not matched to a gene: 14. The CDR3 contains 16 residues. The CDR3 nucleotides read TGCGCCAGCAGCCCGGGGACAGGGGCCGGGAGGGGGCCGCAGTATTTT. This sequence encodes CASSPGTGAGRGPQYF.

The chain employs TRBV25-1 and TRBJ2-6; D gene ambiguous. The CDR3 totals 10 residues. Germline CDR1 MGHDK, CDR2 SYGVNS. V was trimmed by 8 bases and J by 8 bases, leaving 4 bases between them. The CDR3: CASGSNVLTF. The CDR3 DNA is TGTGCCAGCGGCTCCAACGTCCTGACTTTC.

This clone was recorded a few times. The DNA for the CDR3 is TGTGCCAGCAGCTTAGCGCAGCGGAGCTCCTACAATGAGCAGTTCTTC. Encoded protein: CASSLAQRSSYNEQFF. This rearrangement joins TRBV7-8 to TRBJ2-1; a possible D gene is TRBD2 (5 bases). The V end lost 0 bases, the J end lost 0 bases, and 9 bases lay between the germline ends. CDR1 and CDR2 (germline): SGHVS, FQNEAQ. The CDR3 has 16 residues.